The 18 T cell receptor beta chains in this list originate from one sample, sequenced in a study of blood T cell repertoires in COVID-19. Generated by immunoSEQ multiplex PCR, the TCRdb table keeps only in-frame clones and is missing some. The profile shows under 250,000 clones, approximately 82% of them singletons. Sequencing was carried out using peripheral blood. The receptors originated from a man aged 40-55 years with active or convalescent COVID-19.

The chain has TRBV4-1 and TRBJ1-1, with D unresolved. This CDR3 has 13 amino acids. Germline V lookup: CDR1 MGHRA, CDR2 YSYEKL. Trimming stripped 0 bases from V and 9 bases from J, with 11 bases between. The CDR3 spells CASSQEGGLKAFF. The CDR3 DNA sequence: TGCGCCAGCAGCCAAGAGGGAGGGCTGAAAGCTTTCTTT.

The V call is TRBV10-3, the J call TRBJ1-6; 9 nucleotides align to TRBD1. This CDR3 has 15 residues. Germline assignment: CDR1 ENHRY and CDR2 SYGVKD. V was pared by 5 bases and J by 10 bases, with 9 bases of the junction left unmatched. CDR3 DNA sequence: TGTGCCATCAGTCCATCGGGACAGGGAGAGTCACCCCTCCACTTT. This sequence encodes CAISPSGQGESPLHF.

This CDR3 reads CAWSVTGDTEAFF. The CDR3 coding sequence is TGTGCCTGGAGTGTAACAGGGGACACTGAAGCTTTCTTT. V is TRBV30 and J is TRBJ1-1; the match to TRBD1 covers 7 bases. The V gene end was trimmed by 0 bases and the J gene end by 3 bases; junction bases not matched to a gene: 1. Germline V gene sequence: CDR1 GTSNPN, CDR2 SVGIG (reference sequence). The CDR3 totals 13 residues.

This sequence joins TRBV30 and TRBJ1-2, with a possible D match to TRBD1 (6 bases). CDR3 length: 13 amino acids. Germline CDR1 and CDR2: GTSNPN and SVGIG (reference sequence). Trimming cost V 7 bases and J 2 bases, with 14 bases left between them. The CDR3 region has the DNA TGTGCCTCCTCCGGGACAAAGAACTATGGCTACACCTTC. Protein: CASSGTKNYGYTF.

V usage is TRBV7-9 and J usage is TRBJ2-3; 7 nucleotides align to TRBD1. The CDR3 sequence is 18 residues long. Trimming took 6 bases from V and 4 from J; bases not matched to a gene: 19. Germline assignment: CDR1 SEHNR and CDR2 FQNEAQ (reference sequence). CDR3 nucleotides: TGTGCCAGCAGTTCCGGGACAGCTCTCCTGGATAGCGCAGATACGCAGTATTTT. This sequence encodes CASSSGTALLDSADTQYF.

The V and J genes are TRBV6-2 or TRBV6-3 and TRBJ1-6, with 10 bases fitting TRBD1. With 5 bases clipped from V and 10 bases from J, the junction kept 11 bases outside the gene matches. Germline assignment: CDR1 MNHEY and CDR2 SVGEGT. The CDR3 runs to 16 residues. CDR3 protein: CASSGLWTGGRSPLHF. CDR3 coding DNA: TGTGCCAGCAGTGGTCTTTGGACAGGGGGAAGGTCACCCCTCCACTTT.

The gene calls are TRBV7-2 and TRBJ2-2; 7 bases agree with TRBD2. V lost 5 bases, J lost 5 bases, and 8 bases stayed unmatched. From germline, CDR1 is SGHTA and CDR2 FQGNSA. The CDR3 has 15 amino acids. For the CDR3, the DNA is TGTGCCAGCAGCCGGCGGACTAGGGCGACCGGGGAGCTGTTTTTT. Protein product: CASSRRTRATGELFF.

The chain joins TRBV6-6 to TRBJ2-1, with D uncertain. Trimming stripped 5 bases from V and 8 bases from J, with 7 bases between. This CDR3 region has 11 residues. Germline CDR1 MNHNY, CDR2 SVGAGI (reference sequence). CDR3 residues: CASSVNYEQFF. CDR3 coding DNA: TGTGCCAGCAGTGTTAATTATGAGCAGTTCTTC.

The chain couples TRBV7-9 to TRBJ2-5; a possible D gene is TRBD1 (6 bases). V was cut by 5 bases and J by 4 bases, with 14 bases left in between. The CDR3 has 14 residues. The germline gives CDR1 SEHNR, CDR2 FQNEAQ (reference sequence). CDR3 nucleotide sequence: TGTGCCAGCAGCCCAAGGACAGCCCGAGAGACCCAGTACTTC. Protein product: CASSPRTARETQYF.

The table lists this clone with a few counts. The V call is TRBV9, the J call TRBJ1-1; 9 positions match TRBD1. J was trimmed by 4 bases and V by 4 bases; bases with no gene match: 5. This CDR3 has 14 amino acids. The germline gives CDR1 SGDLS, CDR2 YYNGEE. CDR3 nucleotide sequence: TGTGCCAGCAGCCCGGGACAGGGTCCCACTGAAGCTTTCTTT. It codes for CASSPGQGPTEAFF.

The CDR3 coding sequence is TGTGCCAGCAGCTTAAAGGGGGCAATAAACACCGGGGAGCTGTTTTTT. Residues: CASSLKGAINTGELFF. This chain links TRBV11-2 with TRBJ2-2; 7 bases line up with TRBD1. Losses at the gene ends were 2 bases for V and 2 bases for J; bases not matched to a gene: 5. Per the germline V gene, CDR1 is SGHAT and CDR2 is FQNNGV. This CDR3 contains 16 residues.

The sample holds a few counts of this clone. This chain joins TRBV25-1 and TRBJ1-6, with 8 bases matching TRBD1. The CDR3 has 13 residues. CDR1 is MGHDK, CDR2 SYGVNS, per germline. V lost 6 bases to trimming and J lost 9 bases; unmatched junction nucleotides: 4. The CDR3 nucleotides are TGTGCCAGCAGGACAGGGGAAGGTTCACCCCTCCACTTT. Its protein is CASRTGEGSPLHF.

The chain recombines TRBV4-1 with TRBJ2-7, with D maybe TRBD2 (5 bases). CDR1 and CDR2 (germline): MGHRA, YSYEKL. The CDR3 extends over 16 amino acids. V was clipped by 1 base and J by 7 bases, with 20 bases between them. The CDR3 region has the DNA TGCGCCAGCAGCCAAGCGATCGGGGTTTCCCCACCGGAGCAGTACTTC. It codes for CASSQAIGVSPPEQYF.

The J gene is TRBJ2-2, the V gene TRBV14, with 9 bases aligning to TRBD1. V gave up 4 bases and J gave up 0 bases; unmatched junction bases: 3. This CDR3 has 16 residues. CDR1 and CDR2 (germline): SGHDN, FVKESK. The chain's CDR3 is CASSLRTGANTGELFF. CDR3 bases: TGTGCCAGCAGCCTACGGACAGGGGCGAACACCGGGGAGCTGTTTTTT.

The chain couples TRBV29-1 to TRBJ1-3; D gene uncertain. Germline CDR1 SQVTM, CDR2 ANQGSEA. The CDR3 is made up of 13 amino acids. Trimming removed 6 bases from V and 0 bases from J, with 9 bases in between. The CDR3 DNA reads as TGCAGCGTGGAGACTGACTCTGGAAACACCATATATTTT. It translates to CSVETDSGNTIYF.

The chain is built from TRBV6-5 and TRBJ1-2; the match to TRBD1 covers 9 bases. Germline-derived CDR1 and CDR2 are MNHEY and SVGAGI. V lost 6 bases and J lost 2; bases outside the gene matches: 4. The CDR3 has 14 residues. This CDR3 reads CASRPGTGNYGYTF. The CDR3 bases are TGTGCCAGCAGACCAGGGACAGGGAACTATGGCTACACCTTC.

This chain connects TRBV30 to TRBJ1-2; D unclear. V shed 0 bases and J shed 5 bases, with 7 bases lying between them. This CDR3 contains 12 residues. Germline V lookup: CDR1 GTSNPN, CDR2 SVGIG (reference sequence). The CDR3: CAWSVYSYGYTF. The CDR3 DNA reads TGTGCCTGGAGTGTATATTCGTATGGCTACACCTTC.

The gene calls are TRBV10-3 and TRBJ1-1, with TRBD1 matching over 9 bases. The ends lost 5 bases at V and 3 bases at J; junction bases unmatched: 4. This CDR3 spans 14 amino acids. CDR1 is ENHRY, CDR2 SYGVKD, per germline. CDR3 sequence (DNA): TGTGCCATCAGTACGGGACAGGGCGACACTGAAGCTTTCTTT. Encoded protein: CAISTGQGDTEAFF.